The 27 T cell receptor beta chains below were found in one sample sequenced in a study of cytomegalovirus exposure and HLA in healthy donors. The PCR contained 60 Vbeta and 13 Jbeta primers. Data came from immunoSEQ multiplex PCR; TCRdb stores just in-frame clones and leaves some out. This sample carries about 98,000 clones, approximately 70% of them seen once, and the ten largest clones take roughly 2.5%. Sequenced material: PBMCs. The receptor source for this set is a man aged 45-65 years in good health and CMV-seronegative.

This rearrangement joins TRBV6-6 to TRBJ1-1, with D maybe TRBD1 (6 bases). V was shortened by 10 bases and J by 9 bases, with 15 bases between the two germline ends. Germline V gene lookup returns CDR1 MNHNY and CDR2 SVGAGI (reference sequence). CDR3 length: 11 amino acids. DNA of the CDR3: TGTGCCACCCGACAGGCCAACAAAGCTTTCTTT. It codes for CATRQANKAFF.

This chain links TRBV19 with TRBJ1-4; D not certain. V lost 7 bases and J lost 3, with 9 bases in between. This CDR3 is 13 amino acids long. Germline CDR1 reads LNHDA; CDR2 reads SQIVND (reference sequence). CDR3 in DNA: TGTGCCAGTACGAGGGCCTCTAATGAAAAACTGTTTTTT. It specifies CASTRASNEKLFF. Full variable domain (outside the CDR3, taken from reference TRBV19 and TRBJ1-4): DGGITQSPKYLFRKEGQNVTLSCEQNLNHDAMYWYRQDPGQGLRLIYYSQIVNDFQKGDIAEGYSVSREKKESFPLTVTSAQKNPTAFYLCASTRASNEKLFFGSGTQLSVL.

This chain uses TRBV4-3 with TRBJ2-1; 11 bases fit TRBD1. Per germline, CDR1 LGHNA and CDR2 YSLEER. Unmatched junction bases numbered 4, after V lost 1 base and J lost 8 bases. The CDR3 spans 15 residues. The CDR3 bases are TGCGCCAGCAGCCAAGTGAGGACAGGGGGCTATGAGCAGTTCTTC. As protein: CASSQVRTGGYEQFF.

The chain joins TRBV7-9 to TRBJ1-2; TRBD1 matches at 8 bases. Germline assignment: CDR1 SEHNR and CDR2 FQNEAQ (reference sequence). V dropped 5 bases and J dropped 7; count of bases not matched to a gene: 6. This CDR3 comprises 13 residues. The CDR3 DNA follows: TGTGCCAGCAGCGCGACAGGGGTGGGTGGCTACACCTTC. Residues: CASSATGVGGYTF.

The genes are TRBV6-4 and TRBJ2-1; TRBD2 aligns across 12 bases. With 5 bases clipped from V and 7 bases from J, the junction kept 6 bases outside the gene matches. The germline V gene has CDR1 MRHNA and CDR2 SNTAGT. The CDR3 loop spans 15 amino acids. The CDR3 bases are TGTGCCAGCAGTCCCGGGACTAGCGGGTTAAATGAGCAGTTCTTC. It yields the protein CASSPGTSGLNEQFF.

The chain recombines TRBV20-1 with TRBJ1-2; D not certain. This CDR3 has 10 amino acids. V lost 1 base, J lost 8 bases, and 5 bases lay in between. The germline V gene has CDR1 DFQATT and CDR2 SNEGSKA (reference sequence). This CDR3 reads CSARVEGYTF. DNA of the CDR3: TGCAGTGCTAGAGTCGAGGGCTACACCTTC.

V and J are TRBV19 and TRBJ1-3; weak D call: TRBD1 (5 bases). The CDR3 loop spans 15 amino acids. The germline V and J ends were trimmed by 4 bases and 7 bases, with 17 bases remaining between them. Germline CDR1 and CDR2: LNHDA and SQIVND (reference sequence). Here the CDR3 DNA reads TGTGCCAGTAGTACCGGACGGGATCGGGGGAACACCATATATTTT. Residues: CASSTGRDRGNTIYF. Supplemented by reference TRBV19 and TRBJ1-3, the full variable domain reads DGGITQSPKYLFRKEGQNVTLSCEQNLNHDAMYWYRQDPGQGLRLIYYSQIVNDFQKGDIAEGYSVSREKKESFPLTVTSAQKNPTAFYLCASSTGRDRGNTIYFGEGSWLTVV.

The CDR3: CASGDTGTSQETQYF. The CDR3 coding sequence is TGCGCCAGCGGAGACACCGGGACTTCCCAAGAGACCCAGTACTTC. The chain uses TRBV5-1 and TRBJ2-5, with a tentative D call TRBD2 (6 bases). CDR1 is SGHRS and CDR2 is YFSETQ in the germline V gene. Trimming removed 7 bases from V and 1 base from J, with 17 bases in between. The CDR3 is 15 amino acids.

V is TRBV25-1 and J is TRBJ2-1; the match to TRBD2 covers 9 bases. Germline-derived CDR1 and CDR2 are MGHDK and SYGVNS. Trimming removed 3 bases from V and 7 bases from J; junction bases left unmatched: 13. The CDR3 covers 17 residues. The CDR3 DNA reads TGTGCCAGCAGTGACAGACGCCGTCCTAGCGGGACGAATGAGCAGTTCTTC. It translates to CASSDRRRPSGTNEQFF.

This clone appeared a few times. The V gene is TRBV6-5, the J gene TRBJ2-5, with D possibly TRBD1 on 6 matching bases. The CDR3 is 15 amino acids. The V gene's germline CDR1 is MNHEY and CDR2 SVGAGI. V shed 3 bases and J shed 0 bases, with 11 bases lying between them. This CDR3 reads CASSYIGTYQETQYF. The CDR3 region has the DNA TGTGCCAGCAGTTATATAGGGACATACCAAGAGACCCAGTACTTC.

CDR3 amino acids: CASSSGTGGRYEQYF. The CDR3 DNA is TGTGCCAGCAGCTCCGGGACAGGGGGCCGCTACGAGCAGTACTTC. V gene TRBV6-5 combines with J gene TRBJ2-7; TRBD1 aligns across 12 bases. With V trimmed by 6 bases and J by 3 bases, 6 bases remained unmatched. CDR3 length equals 15 residues. CDR1 MNHEY and CDR2 SVGAGI come from the germline V gene.

The J gene is TRBJ2-5, the V gene TRBV14; D is undetermined. The last part of the DNA fits TRBJ2-7 better; the J call may be wrong. CDR3 length equals 12 residues. CDR1 is SGHDN, CDR2 FVKESK, per germline. CDR3 DNA sequence: TGTGCCAGCAGCCGTTCCATCTACGAGCAGTACTTC. As protein: CASSRSIYEQYF.

The V and J genes are TRBV7-2 and TRBJ2-2; D call uncertain. V was shortened by 5 bases and J by 4 bases, with 11 bases between the two germline ends. The CDR3 sequence is 14 residues long. Germline V gives CDR1 SGHTA, CDR2 FQGNSA. CDR3 DNA sequence: TGTGCCAGCAGCCATAGTATCGGCACCGGGGAGCTGTTTTTT. Its translation is CASSHSIGTGELFF. The whole variable domain, filled in from reference TRBV7-2 and TRBJ2-2, reads GAGVSQSPSNKVTEKGKDVELRCDPISGHTALYWYRQSLGQGLEFLIYFQGNSAPDKSGLPSDRFSAERTGGSVSTLTIQRTQQEDSAVYLCASSHSIGTGELFFGEGSRLTVL.

J is TRBJ2-7 and V is TRBV6-1, with TRBD1 matching 10 bases. V shed 1 base, J shed 0 bases, and the junction held 0 bases outside the gene matches. This CDR3 region has 15 residues. CDR1 and CDR2 from the germline V gene are MNHNS and SASEGT. The CDR3 sequence is CASSEGTGGSYEQYF. The CDR3 bases are TGTGCCAGCAGTGAAGGGACAGGGGGCTCCTACGAGCAGTACTTC.

The chain is built from TRBV27 and TRBJ2-5, with D possibly TRBD2 on 7 matching bases. The J call may be incorrect, as the DNA end agrees better with TRBJ2-7. The CDR3 runs 15 residues. The germline CDR1 and CDR2 sequences are MNHEY and SMNVEV (reference sequence). CDR3 in amino acids: CASSLSEGGPYEQYF. In nucleotides, the CDR3 is TGTGCCAGCAGTTTATCCGAGGGGGGGCCCTACGAGCAGTACTTC.

J is TRBJ2-7 and V is TRBV7-8; 7 nucleotides match TRBD2. Germline V gene sequence: CDR1 SGHVS, CDR2 FQNEAQ. The CDR3 runs to 14 residues. Losses at the gene ends were 1 base for V and 2 bases for J; bases not matched to a gene: 2. The CDR3 sequence is CASSLVAGAYEQYF. CDR3 bases: TGTGCCAGCAGCTTAGTTGCGGGGGCCTACGAGCAGTACTTC. The full variable domain, in which reference TRBV7-8 and TRBJ2-7 provide the parts outside the CDR3, is GAGVSQSPRYKVAKRGQDVALRCDPISGHVSLFWYQQALGQGPEFLTYFQNEAQLDKSGLPSDRFFAERPEGSVSTLKIQRTQQEDSAVYLCASSLVAGAYEQYFGPGTRLTVT.

This clone was found a few times. The V call is TRBV18, the J call TRBJ2-1; 8 bases are shared with TRBD1. The CDR3 runs 16 residues. CDR1 KGHSH and CDR2 LQKENI come from the germline V gene. Germline trimming cut 2 bases from V and 5 bases from J; bases unmatched to any gene: 8. Here the CDR3 reads CASSPRGDRNNNEQFF. The CDR3 DNA is TGTGCCAGCTCACCAAGGGGGGACAGGAACAACAATGAGCAGTTCTTC.

This clone was seen a few times. The gene calls are TRBV7-9 and TRBJ2-1, with TRBD1 as a possible D gene (5 bases). CDR3 size: 13 residues. In germline, CDR1 is SEHNR, CDR2 FQNEAQ (reference sequence). V lost 2 bases, J lost 6 bases, and 8 bases lay in between. The CDR3 sequence: CASSLTGSNEQFF. For the CDR3, the DNA is TGTGCCAGCAGCTTAACAGGTTCCAATGAGCAGTTCTTC.

V gene TRBV28 combines with J gene TRBJ2-2; 9 positions match TRBD1. This CDR3 is built from 16 residues. V was clipped by 4 bases and J by 4 bases; unmatched bases: 7. CDR1 and CDR2 from the germline V gene are MDHEN and SYDVKM. The chain's CDR3 is CASSSGQGGITGELFF. In nucleotides, the CDR3 is TGTGCCAGCAGTTCGGGACAGGGAGGTATCACCGGGGAGCTGTTTTTT. Full variable domain (remainder filled in from reference TRBV28 and TRBJ2-2): DVKVTQSSRYLVKRTGEKVFLECVQDMDHENMFWYRQDPGLGLRLIYFSYDVKMKEKGDIPEGYSVSREKKERFSLILESASTNQTSMYLCASSSGQGGITGELFFGEGSRLTVL.

The chain employs TRBV4-2 and TRBJ1-2; 8 nucleotides match TRBD1. This CDR3 is 18 amino acids long. Germline CDR1 and CDR2: LGHNA and YNFKEQ. V lost 4 bases to trimming and J lost 0 bases; unmatched junction nucleotides: 13. The CDR3 DNA reads TGTGCCAGCAGCCTAGGAATTGGCAGGGGGCGGGCTAACTATGGCTACACCTTC. Residues: CASSLGIGRGRANYGYTF.

The rearrangement uses TRBV27 and TRBJ2-3; D unresolved. Germline values: CDR1 MNHEY, CDR2 SMNVEV (reference sequence). The germline V and J ends were trimmed by 3 bases and 14 bases, with 9 bases remaining between them. The CDR3 loop spans 10 amino acids. The chain's CDR3 is CASSFPVGYF. The CDR3 nucleotides are TGTGCCAGCAGTTTCCCCGTCGGGTATTTT.

The rearrangement joins TRBV29-1 to TRBJ1-2; D is ambiguous. The CDR3 runs 9 residues. Germline V CDR1 and CDR2: SQVTM, ANQGSEA. Trimming pared 3 bases from V and 8 bases from J, leaving 4 bases between. In nucleotides, the CDR3 is TGCAGCGTTGAGAGGGGCTACACCTTC. Residues: CSVERGYTF.

DNA of the CDR3: TGTGCCAGCAGCAGGGTTAGTCTGAACAATGAGCAGTTCTTC. This codes for CASSRVSLNNEQFF. This sequence joins TRBV2 and TRBJ2-1; D may be TRBD1 (5 bases). V was trimmed by 6 bases and J by 5 bases, leaving 14 bases between them. CDR1 is SNHLY, CDR2 FYNNEI, per germline. The CDR3 loop spans 14 amino acids.

This clone was observed a few times. The genes are TRBV2 and TRBJ2-3, with a weak D call TRBD1 (6 bases). Trimming shortened V by 6 bases and J by 0 bases, and 22 bases separated the two germline ends. This CDR3 has 18 residues. The germline gives CDR1 SNHLY, CDR2 FYNNEI. In DNA form, the CDR3 reads TGTGCCAGCAGCGGGGACACGAGAGGCCCGACTAGCACAGATACGCAGTATTTT. As protein: CASSGDTRGPTSTDTQYF.

This chain joins TRBV28 and TRBJ2-7, with TRBD1 as a possible D gene (6 bases). CDR3 length equals 14 residues. The germline V gene encodes CDR1 MDHEN and CDR2 SYDVKM. The V and J ends lost 7 bases and 2 bases respectively, with 15 bases between them. DNA of the CDR3: TGTGCCAGCACCCCCCCACAGGGAGCCTACGAGCAGTACTTC. This sequence encodes CASTPPQGAYEQYF.

The V gene is TRBV11-2, the J gene TRBJ1-2; TRBD1 aligns across 8 bases. CDR1 and CDR2 from the germline V gene are SGHAT and FQNNGV. The CDR3 contains 14 residues. The V gene end was trimmed by 2 bases and the J gene end by 6 bases; junction bases not matched to a gene: 5. The DNA for the CDR3 is TGTGCCAGCAGCTTAAACCCAGGGGGCGATGGCTACACCTTC. Its translation: CASSLNPGGDGYTF.

A note on this clone: At one end the junction does not follow the germline gene, possibly because of a read error. This rearrangement joins TRBV18 to TRBJ1-3; 9 bases map to TRBD1. This CDR3 spans 11 amino acids. The germline CDR1 and CDR2 sequences are KGHSH and LQKENI. As DNA, the CDR3 is TGTGCCAGCTCACCAGGGACAGGGCTGGATTTT. It is translated as CASSPGTGLDF. Drawing the rest from reference TRBV18 and TRBJ1-3, the complete variable domain is NAGVMQNPRHLVRRRGQEARLRCSPMKGHSHVYWYRQLPEEGLKFMVYLQKENIIDESGMPKERFSAEFPKEGPSILRIQQVVRGDSAAYFCASSPGTGLDFGEGSWLTVV.